This T cell receptor (beta chain) originates from a study of blood T cell repertoires in COVID-19. On the study more broadly: Material from acute and convalescent COVID-19 was sourced from the United States, Italy and Spain. Sources were T cells, B-cell-depleted T cells, or PBMCs; the material itself was cDNA or gDNA.

CDR1 and CDR2 from the germline V gene are SNHLY and FYNNEI. V lost 4 bases and J lost 7; bases outside the gene matches: 10. There are 15 residues in the CDR3. Per the study methods: How many nucleated cells were present was estimated from reference gene primer amplification. The method was immunoSEQ multiplex PCR; TCRdb's version includes in-frame clones alone and lacks a portion of them. That table furnishes V, J and clone size, whereas the DNA furnished D and trimming. The sample shows 150,000 to 200,000 clones, 90% of them seen only once. The sequenced material came from peripheral blood. This chain joins TRBV2 and TRBJ1-5; 7 bases fit TRBD1. This receptor was obtained from a man in his 60s with active or convalescent COVID-19. The CDR3 bases are TGTGCCAGCAGTGGGGACAGTGTGGGGTCCCAGCCCCAGCATTTT. This gives the protein CASSGDSVGSQPQHF.